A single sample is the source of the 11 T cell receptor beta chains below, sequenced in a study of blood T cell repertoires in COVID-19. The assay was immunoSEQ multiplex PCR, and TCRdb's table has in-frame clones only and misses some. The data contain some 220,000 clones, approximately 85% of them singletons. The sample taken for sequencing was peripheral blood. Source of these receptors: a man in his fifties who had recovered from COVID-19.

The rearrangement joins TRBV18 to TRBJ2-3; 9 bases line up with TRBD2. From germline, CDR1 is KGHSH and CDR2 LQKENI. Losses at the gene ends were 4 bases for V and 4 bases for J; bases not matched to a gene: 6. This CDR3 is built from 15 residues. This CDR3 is CASSRGSGSADTQYF. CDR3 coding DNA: TGTGCCAGCTCACGGGGTAGCGGGAGCGCAGATACGCAGTATTTT.

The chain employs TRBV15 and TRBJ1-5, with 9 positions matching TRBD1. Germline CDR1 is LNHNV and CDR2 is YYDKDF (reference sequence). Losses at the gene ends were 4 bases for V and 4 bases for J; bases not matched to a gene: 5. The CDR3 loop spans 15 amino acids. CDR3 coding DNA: TGTGCCACCAGCAAAAAACAGGGGGCAAATCAGCCCCAGCATTTT. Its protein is CATSKKQGANQPQHF.

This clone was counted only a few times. The CDR3 sequence: CASSGQGAAQPQHF. In nucleotides, the CDR3 is TGTGCCAGCAGTGGACAGGGGGCGGCTCAGCCCCAGCATTTT. The V call is TRBV2, the J call TRBJ1-5, with 10 bases matching TRBD1. This CDR3 is 14 amino acids long. Trimming cost V 4 bases and J 6 bases; bases outside gene matches: 3. Germline V lookup: CDR1 SNHLY, CDR2 FYNNEI.

The CDR3 DNA reads TGCAGCGTGGAGCCTACAGATACGCAGTATTTT. It specifies CSVEPTDTQYF. The J gene is TRBJ2-3, the V gene TRBV29-1; D is ambiguous. The germline CDR1 and CDR2 sequences are SQVTM and ANQGSEA. The V gene lost 6 bases and the J gene lost 3 bases, with 7 bases spanning the gap. CDR3 length: 11 amino acids.

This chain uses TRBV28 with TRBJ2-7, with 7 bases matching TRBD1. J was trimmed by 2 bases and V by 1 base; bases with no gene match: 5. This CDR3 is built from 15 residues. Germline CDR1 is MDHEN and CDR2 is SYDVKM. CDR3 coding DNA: TGTGCCAGCAGTTTATTTTCGACAGGGACCTACGAGCAGTACTTC. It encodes CASSLFSTGTYEQYF. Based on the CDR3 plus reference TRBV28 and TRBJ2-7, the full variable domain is DVKVTQSSRYLVKRTGEKVFLECVQDMDHENMFWYRQDPGLGLRLIYFSYDVKMKEKGDIPEGYSVSREKKERFSLILESASTNQTSMYLCASSLFSTGTYEQYFGPGTRLTVT.

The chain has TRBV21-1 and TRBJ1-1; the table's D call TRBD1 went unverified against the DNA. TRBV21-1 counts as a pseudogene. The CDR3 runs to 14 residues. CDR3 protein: CASSLRGQGTEAFF. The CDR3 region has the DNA TGTGCCAGCAGCCTACGAGGACAGGGGACTGAAGCTTTCTTT.

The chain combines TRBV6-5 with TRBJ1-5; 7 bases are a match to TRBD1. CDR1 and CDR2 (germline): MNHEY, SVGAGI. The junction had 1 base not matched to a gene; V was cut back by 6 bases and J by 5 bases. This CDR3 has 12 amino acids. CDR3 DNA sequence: TGTGCCAGCAGGCAGGGGGATCAGCCCCAGCATTTT. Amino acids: CASRQGDQPQHF.

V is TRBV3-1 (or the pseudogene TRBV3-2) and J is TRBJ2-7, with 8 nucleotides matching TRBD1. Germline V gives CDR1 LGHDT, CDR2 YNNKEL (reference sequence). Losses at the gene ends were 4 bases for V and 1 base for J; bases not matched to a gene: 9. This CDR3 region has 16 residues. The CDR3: CASSPIGQGESYEQYF. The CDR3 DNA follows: TGTGCCAGCAGCCCTATCGGACAGGGTGAGTCCTACGAGCAGTACTTC.

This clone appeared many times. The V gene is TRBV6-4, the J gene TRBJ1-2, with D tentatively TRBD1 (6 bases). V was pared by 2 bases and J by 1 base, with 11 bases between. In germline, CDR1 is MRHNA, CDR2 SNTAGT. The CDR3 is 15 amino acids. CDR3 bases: TGTGCCAGCAGTGACGCCCCGGACAGTAACTATGGCTACACCTTC. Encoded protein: CASSDAPDSNYGYTF.

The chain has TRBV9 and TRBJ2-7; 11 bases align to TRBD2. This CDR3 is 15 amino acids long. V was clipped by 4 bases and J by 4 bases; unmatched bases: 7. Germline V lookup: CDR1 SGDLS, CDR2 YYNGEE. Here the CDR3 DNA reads TGTGCCAGCAGCACCGGGACTAGCGGTTATTACGAGCAGTACTTC. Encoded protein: CASSTGTSGYYEQYF.

The CDR3 region has the DNA TGCGCCAGCAGCTTAGCGGAGGGGTACGAGCAGTACTTC. This encodes CASSLAEGYEQYF. The chain couples TRBV5-1 to TRBJ2-7, with D possibly matching TRBD2 (6 bases). V lost 2 bases, J lost 4 bases, and 10 bases lay in between. The CDR3 spans 13 residues. CDR1 is SGHRS and CDR2 is YFSETQ in the germline V gene.